A single sample gave rise to the 12 T cell receptor beta chains below, sequenced in a study of T cells in Graves' hyperthyroidism and ophthalmopathy. RNA transcripts were the template for amplifying TCR beta CDR3 regions. Using the HTBI primer set, a first-round RT-PCR was run on the TCR CDR3. MiXCR, applied by TCRdb to the multiplex PCR reads, yields one record per CDR3 protein. This repertoire shows just over 550,000 distinct CDR3 sequences, 40% to 55% found once; its top ten account for 8.2%. Sequenced material: peripheral blood or thyroid tissue (not recorded which). These receptors originate from a woman younger than 35 with Graves' hyperthyroidism.

This clonotype has ten or more counts. The chain combines TRBV15 with TRBJ1-1; D not certain. Trimming cost V 0 bases and J 0 bases, with 8 bases left between them. This CDR3 region has 15 residues. The germline V gene has CDR1 LNHNV and CDR2 YYDKDF (reference sequence). The CDR3 sequence: CATSRDYPMNTEAFF. Written as DNA, the CDR3 is TGTGCCACCAGCAGAGATTACCCGATGAACACTGAAGCTTTCTTT.

The gene calls are TRBV29-1 and TRBJ1-3; TRBD1 agrees at 7 bases. Germline V gives CDR1 SQVTM, CDR2 ANQGSEA. V dropped 8 bases and J dropped 0; count of bases not matched to a gene: 4. This CDR3 has 13 amino acids. The CDR3 region is CSLTGVSGNTIYF. As DNA, the CDR3 is TGCAGCTTAACAGGGGTCTCTGGAAACACCATATATTTT.

This clonotype was counted many times. V gene TRBV7-8 combines with J gene TRBJ2-7; D remains ambiguous. CDR1 is SGHVS and CDR2 is FQNEAQ in the germline V gene. This CDR3 has 12 residues. Trimming removed 1 base at V and 6 bases at J, with 7 bases between. The CDR3 loop reads CASSLVPSEQYF. DNA of the CDR3: TGTGCCAGCAGCTTAGTTCCCTCCGAGCAGTACTTC.

The chain links TRBV7-3 to TRBJ2-7; possibly TRBD1 for D (6 bases). Germline V gene data show CDR1 as SGHTA and CDR2 as FQGTGA. This CDR3 contains 15 residues. V lost 5 bases to trimming and J lost 0 bases, with 14 bases between them. CDR3 loop: CASSDGDRLSYEQYF. The CDR3 region has the DNA TGTGCCAGCAGCGACGGAGACAGGCTCTCCTACGAGCAGTACTTC.

This clonotype showed up just a few times. This chain uses TRBV9 with TRBJ1-3; D remains unclear. The V end lost 4 bases, the J end lost 0 bases, and 5 bases lay between the germline ends. Germline V gene sequence: CDR1 SGDLS, CDR2 YYNGEE. The CDR3 loop spans 13 amino acids. The CDR3 DNA sequence: TGTGCCAGCAGCAGGGTCTCTGGAAACACCATATATTTT. Encoded protein: CASSRVSGNTIYF.

There are a few counts of this clonotype. The chain couples TRBV19 to TRBJ2-2, with D possibly being TRBD2 (6 bases). CDR3 length: 15 residues. Trimming shortened V by 1 base and J by 3 bases, and 9 bases separated the two germline ends. The germline gives CDR1 LNHDA, CDR2 SQIVND (reference sequence). Here the CDR3 DNA reads TGTGCCAGTAGTATAGGGGGGGAGGACACCGGGGAGCTGTTTTTT. This codes for CASSIGGEDTGELFF. Drawing the rest from reference TRBV19 and TRBJ2-2, the complete variable domain is DGGITQSPKYLFRKEGQNVTLSCEQNLNHDAMYWYRQDPGQGLRLIYYSQIVNDFQKGDIAEGYSVSREKKESFPLTVTSAQKNPTAFYLCASSIGGEDTGELFFGEGSRLTVL.

This rearrangement joins TRBV29-1 to TRBJ2-7; TRBD2 is a possible D gene (7 bases). Deletions cut 0 bases from V and 6 bases from J, with 9 bases between. Per germline, CDR1 SQVTM and CDR2 ANQGSEA. The CDR3 is made up of 12 amino acids. The CDR3 is CSVEEGGLEQYF. Here the CDR3 DNA reads TGCAGCGTTGAAGAGGGGGGGCTCGAGCAGTACTTC.

In this sample, this clonotype turned up many times. This rearrangement joins TRBV7-9 to TRBJ2-5; D call uncertain. The CDR3 spans 14 residues. The germline CDR1 and CDR2 sequences are SEHNR and FQNEAQ (reference sequence). Trimming shortened V by 5 bases and J by 5 bases, and 15 bases separated the two germline ends. The CDR3 region is CASSGRWVEETQYF. The CDR3 nucleotides read TGTGCCAGCAGCGGCCGTTGGGTTGAGGAGACCCAGTACTTC.

This chain joins TRBV20-1 and TRBJ2-3; D is uncertain. The V gene's germline CDR1 is DFQATT and CDR2 SNEGSKA (reference sequence). The CDR3 is 13 residues long. The V end lost 3 bases, the J end lost 0 bases, and 7 bases lay between the germline ends. The CDR3 region is CSASADSTDTQYF. The DNA of the CDR3 is TGCAGTGCTAGCGCGGATAGCACAGATACGCAGTATTTT.

As to this clonotype: It may be a read error: a sequence one base away is much more abundant. The chain carries TRBV7-9 and TRBJ1-1, with D perhaps matching TRBD1 (6 bases). The V gene's germline CDR1 is SEHNR and CDR2 FQNEAQ (reference sequence). This CDR3 has 14 amino acids. The DNA for the CDR3 is TGTGCCGGCAGCAACGACAGGCGATACACTGAAGCTTTCTTT. Encoded protein: CAGSNDRRYTEAFF.

A few counts support this clonotype. The rearrangement uses TRBV20-1 and TRBJ2-7; 10 nucleotides align to TRBD2. CDR3 length: 14 residues. The V and J ends lost 1 base and 4 bases, in that order; junction bases with no gene match: 4. In germline, CDR1 is DFQATT, CDR2 SNEGSKA (reference sequence). Here the CDR3 reads CSARGVSGRYEQYF. For the CDR3, the DNA is TGCAGTGCTAGAGGTGTTAGCGGGAGGTACGAGCAGTACTTC.

This chain connects TRBV2 to TRBJ2-7; 8 bases are shared with TRBD2. The J segment lost 4 bases and the V segment lost 6 bases, leaving 14 bases of the junction unmatched. The CDR3 has 16 amino acids. Germline-derived CDR1 and CDR2 are SNHLY and FYNNEI. The DNA of the CDR3 is TGTGCCAGCAGCCCTGCCCATAGCGGGGAGCTATACGAGCAGTACTTC. It encodes CASSPAHSGELYEQYF. The full variable domain, in which reference TRBV2 and TRBJ2-7 provide the parts outside the CDR3, is EPEVTQTPSHQVTQMGQEVILRCVPISNHLYFYWYRQILGQKVEFLVSFYNNEISEKSEIFDDQFSVERPDGSNFTLKIRSTKLEDSAMYFCASSPAHSGELYEQYFGPGTRLTVT.